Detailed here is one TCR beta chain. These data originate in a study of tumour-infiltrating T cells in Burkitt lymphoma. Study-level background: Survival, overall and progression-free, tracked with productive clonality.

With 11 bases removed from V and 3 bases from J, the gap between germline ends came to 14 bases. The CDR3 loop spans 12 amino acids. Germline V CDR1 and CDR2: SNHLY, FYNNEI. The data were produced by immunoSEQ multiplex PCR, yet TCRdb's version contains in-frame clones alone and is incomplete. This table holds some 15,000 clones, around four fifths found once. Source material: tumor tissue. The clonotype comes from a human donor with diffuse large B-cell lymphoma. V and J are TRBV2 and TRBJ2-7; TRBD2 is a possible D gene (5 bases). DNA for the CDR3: TGTGCCGGAGGAGAGACCTACTACGAGCAGTACTTC. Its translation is CAGGETYYEQYF.